In this sample, the clone carrying this TCR beta chain turned up many times. This sample stems from a study of CD8+CD57+ T cells in acquired aplastic anemia. TCR beta VDJ and CDR3 profiling used genomic DNA as template. Using its own MiXCR run on the reads, TCRdb lists one record per CDR3 protein. The profile covers just over 450,000 distinct CDR3 sequences, with around 32% appearing a single time and less than 0.85% taken by the ten largest. There are 12 residues in the CDR3. Germline values: CDR1 LNHDA, CDR2 SQIVND (reference sequence). Flow cytometry had shown expanded CD8+CD57+ cells in the patients chosen for sequencing. There was no therapy given to any patient before the blood sampling took place.

The V gene is TRBV19, the J gene TRBJ2-4; no clear D gene. Sequencing was done on a sample of sorted CD4+, CD8+, or CD8+CD57+ T cells (not recorded which) from PBMCs. The TCR comes from a human donor with aplastic anemia. CDR3 DNA sequence: TGTGCAGAACGTTTGTCCAAAAACATTCAGTACTTC. Translating it yields CAERLSKNIQYF.